A selection of T cell receptor beta chains follows, all from one sample in a study of human T cells and chemical hapten exposure. TCRdb reanalysed the RACE reads using MiXCR and keeps one entry per CDR3 protein. The sample records 90,000 to 120,000 distinct CDR3 sequences, 9.5% to 11% being singletons. Source: whole blood, taken in connection with sensitization to the hapten diphenylcyclopropenone (DPC). Receptors originate from a middle-aged woman with alopecia areata. Some clones in this sample may be carry-over from other donors' samples. Each CDR3 is given with its conserved first and last residue. Fields, in order: V gene, J gene, D gene, clone size, CDR3 DNA, CDR3 protein. D genes are given only for firm matches. Some rows mark clone size as missing; the rest say once, few, many or name a class of expanded clone.

>TRBV12-3/TRBV12-4|TRBJ2-5|NA|many
TGTGCCAGCAGCTTTCCCGTGGGGGGTACGGGGGCCCAGTACTTC
CASSFPVGGTGAQYF
>TRBV29-1|TRBJ1-2|NA|NA
TGCAGCGCCACAGGTACGGGGAATGGCTACACCTTC
CSATGTGNGYTF
>TRBV7-8|TRBJ2-1|NA|many
TGTGCCAGCAGCTCGGACGGGGGCGGAATCATCTACAATGAGCAGTTCTTC
CASSSDGGGIIYNEQFF
>TRBV10-3|TRBJ1-2|NA|NA
TGTGCCATCAGTGGGATCCCAGGGAGTGGCTACACCTTC
CAISGIPGSGYTF
>TRBV7-2|TRBJ2-7|NA|few
TGTGCCAGCAGCCTGACCTTAGCCTACGAGCAGTACTTC
CASSLTLAYEQYF
>TRBV20-1|TRBJ1-5|NA|many
TGCAGTGCTTACGGACAAGACAATCAGCCCCAGCATTTT
CSAYGQDNQPQHF
>TRBV18|TRBJ1-4|TRBD1|many
TGTGCCAGCTCACCCCGGATGGAGGGGGCGGCTAATGAAAAACTGTTTTTT
CASSPRMEGAANEKLFF
>TRBV30|TRBJ1-6|NA|NA
TGTGCCTGGAGGACAGGCGGTAATTCACCCCTCCACTTT
CAWRTGGNSPLHF
>TRBV7-8|TRBJ2-7|TRBD2|many
TGTGCCAGCAGGCCGGGGGGTTTGGGGCACGAGCAGTACTTC
CASRPGGLGHEQYF
>TRBV3-1|TRBJ1-1|NA|NA
TGTGCCAGCAGCCAAGGCAGTGAGGGTACTGAAGCTTTCTTT
CASSQGSEGTEAFF
>TRBV20-1|TRBJ2-5|TRBD1|NA
TGCAGTGCTAGACCCCCCAGGACAGGGGAAGAGACCCAGTACTTC
CSARPPRTGEETQYF
>TRBV6-5|TRBJ2-3|NA|NA
TGTGCCAGCAGCCATGGCGGGGAGACGACAGATACGCAGTATTTT
CASSHGGETTDTQYF
>TRBV19|TRBJ2-5|NA|NA
TGTGCCAGTAGTATCACGCCTAGCTCCGGGACCCAGTACTTC
CASSITPSSGTQYF
>TRBV7-2|TRBJ2-3|NA|many
TGTGCCAGCAGCCCCGACTCGCTCGGCACAGATACGCAGTATTTT
CASSPDSLGTDTQYF
>TRBV19|TRBJ1-5|NA|many
TGTGCCAGTAGTAACGGAGGACAGATTAATCAGCCCCAGCATTTT
CASSNGGQINQPQHF
>TRBV12-3/TRBV12-4|TRBJ1-2|TRBD1|few
TGTGCCAGCAGTTCACAGGGGCCGAACTATGGCTACACCTTC
CASSSQGPNYGYTF
>TRBV3-1|TRBJ1-1|NA|NA
TGTGCCAGCAGCCAAGCCACAGAAGCTTTCTTT
CASSQATEAFF
>TRBV7-2|TRBJ2-3|TRBD2|many
TGTGCCAGCAGCCCGCCGACTAGCGGGGTTGGAGATACGCAGTATTTT
CASSPPTSGVGDTQYF
>TRBV5-4|TRBJ1-1|NA|many
TGTGCCAGCAGCTTGGGGACGCGGGTTGTGGGCACTGAAGCTTTCTTT
CASSLGTRVVGTEAFF
>TRBV6-1|TRBJ1-1|NA|many
TGTGCCAGCAGTCAATCTCAGGGGTTCGGCACTGAAGCTTTCTTT
CASSQSQGFGTEAFF
>TRBV3-1|TRBJ2-7|TRBD1|many
TGTGCCAGCAGCAGGGCAGGGGGCAACGAGCAGTACTTC
CASSRAGGNEQYF
>TRBV25-1|TRBJ2-7|NA|many
TGTGCCAGCAGTGAATGGCAGGGGGGGATCTCCTACGAGCAGTACTTC
CASSEWQGGISYEQYF
>TRBV28|TRBJ1-2|TRBD1|NA
TGTGCCAGCAGTTTTAGGGGGCATGGCTACACCTTC
CASSFRGHGYTF
>TRBV27|TRBJ2-1|NA|many
TGTGCCAGCAGTTTTAGAGTTCAGGTAGTTCCGCTTTCCTACAATGAGCAGTTCTTC
CASSFRVQVVPLSYNEQFF
>TRBV4-2|TRBJ2-3|NA|many
TGTGCCAGCAGCCAAGGGGGGCTCAGGGATACGCAGTATTTT
CASSQGGLRDTQYF
>TRBV7-2|TRBJ2-3|NA|few
TGTGCCAGCAGCTTAGCGCCCCTAGCCAGCGGCGCAGATACGCAGTATTTT
CASSLAPLASGADTQYF
>TRBV9|TRBJ2-1|TRBD2|NA
TGTGCCAGCAGCGTCGGGACTAGCGGGAGGTATTACAATGAGCAGTTCTTC
CASSVGTSGRYYNEQFF
>TRBV7-9|TRBJ2-3|NA|NA
TGTGCCAGCAGCGGAGGAAGACTAACTAGCACAGATACGCAGTATTTT
CASSGGRLTSTDTQYF
>TRBV5-6|TRBJ1-5|TRBD1|NA
TGTGCCAGCAGCTTCCGGACAGGGGGCTATCAGCCCCAGCATTTT
CASSFRTGGYQPQHF
>TRBV5-4|TRBJ2-3|TRBD1|many
TGTGCCAGCAGCCACGGGACAGGAAAGTTGGCAGATACGCAGTATTTT
CASSHGTGKLADTQYF
>TRBV5-6|TRBJ1-1|NA|many
TGTGCCAGCAGCTTATATCAGGGCCTTGCAGAAGCTTTCTTT
CASSLYQGLAEAFF
>TRBV5-1|TRBJ2-3|NA|NA
TGCGCCAGCAACAAGGCCCTGTCAGATACGCAGTATTTT
CASNKALSDTQYF
>TRBV27|TRBJ2-5|TRBD1|few
TGTGCCAGCAGCCGACAGGGGGCAGGAGGAGGGCAAGAGACCCAGTACTTC
CASSRQGAGGGQETQYF
>TRBV7-9|TRBJ1-5|NA|NA
TGTGCCAGCAGCTTAGACAGAGACAATCAGCCCCAGCATTTT
CASSLDRDNQPQHF
>TRBV18|TRBJ2-7|NA|many
TGTGCCAGCTCCCCCCGGGACCTTATCGGCGAGCAGTACTTC
CASSPRDLIGEQYF
>TRBV7-2|TRBJ2-3|NA|few
TGTGCCAGCAGCTTACGTCCCGGGGGAGGCACAGATACGCAGTATTTT
CASSLRPGGGTDTQYF
>TRBV29-1|TRBJ2-7|TRBD1|many
TGCAGCGTTTTATTCCCGGGACAGGCCTACGAGCAGTACTTC
CSVLFPGQAYEQYF
>TRBV5-1|TRBJ2-2|NA|NA
TGCGCCAGCAGACCCGGGCCGAGCGCCGGGGAGCTGTTTTTT
CASRPGPSAGELFF
>TRBV5-6|TRBJ2-7|TRBD2|many
TGTGCCAGCCAAGAAGGGAGCGGGGGCCCCTACGAGCAGTACTTC
CASQEGSGGPYEQYF
>TRBV5-1|TRBJ2-1|TRBD2|NA
TGCGCCAGCAGCGGAAATCTAGCGGGCAACAATGAGCAGTTCTTC
CASSGNLAGNNEQFF
>TRBV11-2|TRBJ2-2|NA|few
TGTGCCAGCAGCTTAGCGGGGGCGAACACCGGGGAGCTGTTTTTT
CASSLAGANTGELFF
>TRBV18|TRBJ2-2|NA|many
TGTGCCAGCTCACCTGGAAACACCGGGGAGCTGTTTTTT
CASSPGNTGELFF
>TRBV21-1|TRBJ1-1|NA|many
TGTGCCAGCAGCTCCCTAGGGACTACGAACACTGAAGCTTTCTTT
CASSSLGTTNTEAFF
>TRBV20-1|TRBJ2-1|TRBD2|NA
TGCAGTGCTAGGGGGCGACTAGCGGGAGTGGGTGAGCAGTTCTTC
CSARGRLAGVGEQFF
>TRBV7-8|TRBJ1-1|TRBD1|many
TGTGCCAGCAGCTTAGGGGGGGACAGGGAAGCTTTCTTT
CASSLGGDREAFF
>TRBV2|TRBJ2-7|NA|few
TGTGCCAGCCTAGACCTTTATGGCACCTACGAGCAGTACTTC
CASLDLYGTYEQYF
>TRBV5-6|TRBJ2-3|NA|few
TGTGCCAGCAGCTTGGAAATCGGGGGAGTCACAGATACGCAGTATTTT
CASSLEIGGVTDTQYF
>TRBV27|TRBJ2-7|NA|few
TGTGCCAGCAGTCAACACCAAAACTCCTACGAGCAGTACTTC
CASSQHQNSYEQYF
>TRBV7-6|TRBJ1-1|TRBD1|few
TGTGCCAGCAGCATAGGGACCGGGACAGGCGGTAACACTGAAGCTTTCTTT
CASSIGTGTGGNTEAFF
>TRBV11-2|TRBJ1-1|NA|NA
TGTGCCAGCAGCTTAGGCCCCAAAAGGGAGAACACTGAAGCTTTCTTT
CASSLGPKRENTEAFF
>TRBV20-1|TRBJ2-2|TRBD1|few
TGCAGTGCTAGAGCCCGGACAGGGGCGGGCACCGGGGAGCTGTTTTTT
CSARARTGAGTGELFF
>TRBV7-9|TRBJ1-2|TRBD1|few
TGTGCCAGCAGCTTAGAAGACAGGGGTAATGGCTACACCTTC
CASSLEDRGNGYTF
>TRBV2|TRBJ1-1|NA|many
TGTGCCAGCAGTGAAGCGCTTGGGGGATCCACTGAAGCTTTCTTT
CASSEALGGSTEAFF